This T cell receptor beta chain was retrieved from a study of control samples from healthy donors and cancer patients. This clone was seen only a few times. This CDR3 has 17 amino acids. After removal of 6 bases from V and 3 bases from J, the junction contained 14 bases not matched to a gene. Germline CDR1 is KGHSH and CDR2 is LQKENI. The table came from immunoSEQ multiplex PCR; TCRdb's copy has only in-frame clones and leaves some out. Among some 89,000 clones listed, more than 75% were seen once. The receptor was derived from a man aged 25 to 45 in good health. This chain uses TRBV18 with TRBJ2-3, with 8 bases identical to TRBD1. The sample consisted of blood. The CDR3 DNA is TGTGCCAGCTCCCCGAGGAACAGGGGGGTGGGTACAGATACGCAGTATTTT. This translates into CASSPRNRGVGTDTQYF. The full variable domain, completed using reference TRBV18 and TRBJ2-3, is NAGVMQNPRHLVRRRGQEARLRCSPMKGHSHVYWYRQLPEEGLKFMVYLQKENIIDESGMPKERFSAEFPKEGPSILRIQQVVRGDSAAYFCASSPRNRGVGTDTQYFGPGTRLTVL.